The next 28 T cell receptor beta chains were all read from a single sample in a study of OX40 agonist ivuxolimab in advanced cancers. This table comes from immunoSEQ multiplex PCR, and its TCRdb copy is limited to in-frame clones, with some not included. This table holds fewer than 25,000 clones, about 83% found once. Sample: CD4+ or CD8+ T cells sorted from blood, taken in a trial of the OX40 agonist ivuxolimab. Every receptor here comes from an adult with an advanced solid tumor such as melanoma, head and neck, liver or kidney cancer.

The chain has TRBV5-4 and TRBJ2-1; 8 bases are a match to TRBD2. CDR1 SGHNT and CDR2 YYREEE come from the germline V gene (reference sequence). CDR3 length: 16 amino acids. Trimming took 4 bases from V and 2 from J; bases not matched to a gene: 8. In DNA, the CDR3 is TGTGCCAGCAGCCCCAATGACGGGGGGGCCTACAATGAGCAGTTCTTC. Translated, it gives CASSPNDGGAYNEQFF.

This rearrangement joins TRBV9 to TRBJ2-1; D might be TRBD2 (6 bases). V dropped 0 bases and J dropped 4 bases, with 11 bases sitting between them. The CDR3 has 15 residues. CDR1 SGDLS and CDR2 YYNGEE come from the germline V gene. The chain's CDR3 is CASSVVYGGYNEQFF. Here the CDR3 DNA reads TGTGCCAGCAGCGTAGTTTACGGGGGTTACAATGAGCAGTTCTTC.

The chain couples TRBV14 to TRBJ2-1; the D gene is possibly TRBD1 (8 bases). With 8 bases removed from V and 7 bases from J, the gap between germline ends came to 24 bases. The germline gives CDR1 SGHDN, CDR2 FVKESK. The CDR3 spans 16 residues. This chain's CDR3 is CASSNLLTGGENEQFF. CDR3 in DNA: TGTGCCAGCTCCAATCTTCTTACAGGGGGGGAAAATGAGCAGTTCTTC.

The chain is built from TRBV9 and TRBJ2-3; 10 nucleotides match TRBD1. V gave up 3 bases and J gave up 4 bases; unmatched junction bases: 8. CDR3 length equals 16 residues. Looked up from germline, CDR1 is SGDLS and CDR2 is YYNGEE. CDR3 sequence (DNA): TGTGCCAGCAGCGGGAGGACAGGGGGTGCTTCAGATACGCAGTATTTT. It encodes CASSGRTGGASDTQYF.

The chain joins TRBV19 to TRBJ2-1, with 12 nucleotides matching TRBD2. There are 17 residues in the CDR3. Germline V CDR1 and CDR2: LNHDA, SQIVND (reference sequence). V was pared by 7 bases and J by 4 bases, with 11 bases of the junction left unmatched. CDR3 protein: CASTTTRLAGVYNEQFF. CDR3 nucleotide sequence: TGTGCCAGTACCACTACAAGACTAGCGGGGGTTTACAATGAGCAGTTCTTC.

This chain uses TRBV2 with TRBJ2-3; 8 nucleotides align to TRBD2. The CDR3 extends over 16 amino acids. CDR1 SNHLY and CDR2 FYNNEI come from the germline V gene. Trimming at V came to 4 bases and at J to 1 base, leaving 7 bases not matched to a gene. The CDR3 bases are TGTGCCAGCAGTGGGGAGCGGGGGACCGGCACAGATACGCAGTATTTT. As protein: CASSGERGTGTDTQYF.

This chain connects TRBV28 to TRBJ2-4; D might be TRBD1 or TRBD2, each matching 7 bases. The V gene's germline CDR1 is MDHEN and CDR2 SYDVKM. V was pared by 6 bases and J by 0 bases, with 15 bases between. This CDR3 comprises 16 residues. In nucleotides, the CDR3 is TGTGCCAGCAGGGGAGGGACAGTCTTAGCCAAAAACATTCAGTACTTC. This codes for CASRGGTVLAKNIQYF.

The V gene is TRBV28, the J gene TRBJ2-7, with 9 positions matching TRBD1. With 8 bases clipped from V and 4 bases from J, the junction kept 9 bases outside the gene matches. CDR1 is MDHEN, CDR2 SYDVKM, per germline. The CDR3 runs to 14 residues. CDR3: CASDTMTGGYEQYF. Here the CDR3 DNA reads TGTGCCAGCGATACCATGACAGGGGGTTACGAGCAGTACTTC.

CDR3 residues: CASSQEGNTIYF. The CDR3 region has the DNA TGTGCCAGCAGCCAAGAAGGGAACACCATATATTTT. The rearrangement links TRBV4-2 to TRBJ1-3; D remains ambiguous. The CDR3 is 12 residues long. Germline CDR1 LGHNA, CDR2 YNFKEQ. Trimming removed 0 bases from V and 7 bases from J, with 4 bases in between.

This chain uses TRBV30 with TRBJ2-7, with 12 bases fitting TRBD1. The CDR3 is 14 amino acids. V trimming: 2 bases; J trimming: 5 bases; junction bases outside the gene matches: 4. The germline V gene encodes CDR1 GTSNPN and CDR2 SVGIG (reference sequence). The CDR3 spells CAWSPGTGGHEQYF. The CDR3 nucleotides read TGTGCCTGGAGTCCCGGGACAGGGGGCCACGAGCAGTACTTC.

The CDR3 DNA sequence: TGTGCCAGCAGTTTATTCAGTAAGGATTCTGGCTACACCTTC. As protein: CASSLFSKDSGYTF. The V call is TRBV27, the J call TRBJ1-2; D gene unclear. Germline values: CDR1 MNHEY, CDR2 SMNVEV (reference sequence). The length of the CDR3 is 14 residues. The V end was cut by 1 base, the J end by 7 bases, with 13 bases between.

The chain has TRBV2 and TRBJ1-2, with D unresolved. V dropped 1 base and J dropped 6 bases, with 6 bases sitting between them. The CDR3 spans 12 residues. Germline V gene lookup returns CDR1 SNHLY and CDR2 FYNNEI. CDR3 coding DNA: TGTGCCAGCAGTGAAGATCGTCATGGCTACACCTTC. As protein: CASSEDRHGYTF.

The chain has TRBV5-6 and TRBJ2-1; D remains ambiguous. CDR1 is SGHDT, CDR2 YYEEEE, per germline. The V end lost 4 bases, the J end lost 6 bases, and 20 bases lay between the germline ends. The length of the CDR3 is 16 residues. Written as DNA, the CDR3 is TGTGCCAGCAGCCCCCCTTCGTTGAGACCCCCCAATGAGCAGTTCTTC. Its translation is CASSPPSLRPPNEQFF.

V usage is TRBV27 and J usage is TRBJ2-7, with D perhaps given as TRBD1 or TRBD2 (5 bases each). This CDR3 is built from 14 residues. The V end lost 5 bases, the J end lost 5 bases, and 16 bases lay between the germline ends. Per the germline V gene, CDR1 is MNHEY and CDR2 is SMNVEV (reference sequence). CDR3 DNA sequence: TGTGCCAGCAGTCCGTCCGGGACCCTCAACGAGCAGTACTTC. Residues: CASSPSGTLNEQYF.

This clone was picked up one time. This chain joins TRBV10-3 and TRBJ2-5; 11 bases agree with TRBD2. V was pared by 6 bases and J by 1 base, with 7 bases of the junction left unmatched. The CDR3 is 16 amino acids. Per the germline V gene, CDR1 is ENHRY and CDR2 is SYGVKD. DNA for the CDR3: TGTGCCATCAGCGAGGGACTAGCGGATCTCCAAGAGACCCAGTACTTC. Amino acid sequence: CAISEGLADLQETQYF.

The chain links TRBV27 to TRBJ1-1; D unresolved. Germline loops: CDR1 MNHEY, CDR2 SMNVEV (reference sequence). This CDR3 is built from 13 residues. Trimming removed 6 bases at V and 1 base at J, with 9 bases between. CDR3 sequence: CASSLGSNTEAFF. CDR3 coding DNA: TGTGCCAGCAGCTTGGGCTCGAACACTGAAGCTTTCTTT.

The chain couples TRBV6-4 to TRBJ1-1, with D possibly TRBD1 on 5 matching bases. CDR3 size: 15 residues. CDR1 and CDR2 (germline): MRHNA, SNTAGT. Trimming left V 5 bases short and J 1 base short, with 14 bases between. DNA of the CDR3: TGTGCCAGCAGTCCTTCTTTTACAGGGAACACTGAAGCTTTCTTT. It yields the protein CASSPSFTGNTEAFF.

This chain uses TRBV10-1 with TRBJ2-3; 12 nucleotides agree with TRBD2. After removal of 5 bases from V and 6 bases from J, the junction contained 15 bases not matched to a gene. Germline CDR1 reads WNHNN; CDR2 reads SYGVQD (reference sequence). The CDR3 contains 18 residues. The CDR3 here is CASSQEEASGGDGDTQYF. DNA of the CDR3: TGCGCCAGCAGTCAAGAGGAGGCTAGCGGGGGGGATGGGGATACGCAGTATTTT.

The chain uses TRBV7-9 and TRBJ2-2, with 9 positions matching TRBD1. The CDR3 runs to 18 residues. J gave up 3 bases and V 4 bases, and 12 bases lay outside the gene matches. The germline CDR1 and CDR2 sequences are SEHNR and FQNEAQ (reference sequence). This CDR3 reads CASSSLFGTGKDTGELFF. The CDR3 region has the DNA TGTGCCAGCAGCTCGCTTTTCGGGACAGGGAAGGACACCGGGGAGCTGTTTTTT.

This clone was seen once. The chain couples TRBV7-9 to TRBJ1-2; 12 bases align to TRBD1. The CDR3 contains 16 residues. Germline lookup yields CDR1 SEHNR and CDR2 FQNEAQ (reference sequence). Trimming took 1 base from V and 5 from J; bases not matched to a gene: 5. The CDR3 DNA reads as TGTGCCAGCAGCTTAGGGGGACAGGGGGCCTGGTATGGCTACACCTTC. Its protein product is CASSLGGQGAWYGYTF.

The chain employs TRBV29-1 and TRBJ1-2; the D is unclear. This CDR3 region has 11 residues. Germline V lookup: CDR1 SQVTM, CDR2 ANQGSEA. V lost 7 bases and J lost 8, with 14 bases in between. The CDR3 protein is CSARPGKGYTF. The CDR3 bases are TGCAGCGCTCGCCCGGGGAAGGGCTACACCTTC. Complete variable domain (other parts from reference TRBV29-1 and TRBJ1-2): SAVISQKPSRDICQRGTSLTIQCQVDSQVTMMFWYRQQPGQSLTLIATANQGSEATYESGFVIDKFPISRPNLTFSTLTVSNMSPEDSSIYLCSARPGKGYTFGSGTRLTVV.

The CDR3 DNA reads TGTGCCAGCAGCTCCTTTGTGGGACAGGAGGCCTATGGCTACACCTTC. This codes for CASSSFVGQEAYGYTF. The chain is built from TRBV7-9 and TRBJ1-2, with 8 nucleotides matching TRBD1. V shed 4 bases and J 4 bases; nucleotides not matched to a gene: 11. Germline lookup yields CDR1 SEHNR and CDR2 FQNEAQ (reference sequence). This CDR3 comprises 16 residues.

The chain recombines TRBV28 with TRBJ2-1, with D perhaps matching TRBD1 (6 bases). Germline V gene data show CDR1 as MDHEN and CDR2 as SYDVKM. CDR3 length: 17 amino acids. V gave up 7 bases and J gave up 3 bases, with 22 bases separating them. The CDR3 loop reads CASINLRDTTFYNEQFF. CDR3 nucleotides: TGTGCCAGCATTAATCTCCGGGACACCACATTCTACAATGAGCAGTTCTTC.

The gene calls are TRBV4-1 and TRBJ2-7, with D maybe TRBD2 (5 bases). The CDR3 runs 14 residues. Trimming removed 0 bases from V and 1 base from J, with 7 bases in between. The V gene's germline CDR1 is MGHRA and CDR2 YSYEKL. This chain's CDR3 is CASSQESGSYEQYF. CDR3 DNA: TGCGCCAGCAGCCAAGAGTCGGGGTCCTACGAGCAGTACTTC.

The chain recombines TRBV7-3 with TRBJ2-1; 8 bases are shared with TRBD1. The CDR3 has 21 amino acids. Germline assignment: CDR1 SGHTA and CDR2 FQGTGA. After removal of 4 bases from V and 10 bases from J, the junction contained 30 bases not matched to a gene. CDR3 sequence: CASSSSPPQSTQGVLGKEQFF. The DNA for the CDR3 is TGTGCCAGCAGCTCCTCCCCTCCACAATCCACACAGGGGGTTCTGGGGAAAGAGCAGTTCTTC. Full variable domain (rest looked up from reference TRBV7-3 and TRBJ2-1): GAGVSQTPSNKVTEKGKYVELRCDPISGHTALYWYRQSLGQGPEFLIYFQGTGAADDSGLPNDRFFAVRPEGSVSTLKIQRTERGDSAVYLCASSSSPPQSTQGVLGKEQFFGPGTRLTVL.

The rearrangement uses TRBV6-5 and TRBJ1-2; no reliable D call. Germline CDR1 MNHEY, CDR2 SVGAGI. The CDR3 covers 15 residues. V shed 0 bases and J shed 3 bases, with 11 bases lying between them. CDR3 nucleotides: TGTGCCAGCAGTTACTCTATCACAGCCCACTATGGCTACACCTTC. It specifies CASSYSITAHYGYTF.

The CDR3 sequence: CASSSRGQAYEQYF. As DNA, the CDR3 is TGTGCCAGCAGTTCACGTGGACAGGCCTACGAGCAGTACTTC. The rearrangement joins TRBV28 to TRBJ2-7; the match to TRBD1 covers 7 bases. V was pared by 4 bases and J by 2 bases, with 5 bases of the junction left unmatched. Germline assignment: CDR1 MDHEN and CDR2 SYDVKM. The CDR3 covers 14 residues.

This clone has just a few counts. V is TRBV4-3 and J is TRBJ2-1, with a possible D match to TRBD2 (7 bases). The CDR3 covers 21 residues. The V end lost 0 bases, the J end lost 2 bases, and 26 bases lay between the germline ends. Germline V gives CDR1 LGHNA, CDR2 YSLEER. The CDR3 loop reads CASSQDLAGANNLYPYNEQFF. CDR3 nucleotides: TGCGCCAGCAGCCAAGATCTGGCGGGGGCGAACAACTTGTACCCCTACAATGAGCAGTTCTTC.